Shown below are 13 T cell receptor beta chains from a single sample sequenced in a study of blood T cell repertoires in COVID-19. Profiling relied on immunoSEQ multiplex PCR, and the TCRdb table lists in-frame clones only, not all of them. The sample includes 300,000 to 350,000 clones, 70% to 90% of them seen just once. Source material: PBMCs or T cells enriched from blood (not recorded which). The source is a man aged 25 to 40 who had recovered from COVID-19.

The rearrangement links TRBV7-2 to TRBJ2-7, with TRBD2 identical over 13 bases. This CDR3 region has 15 residues. Germline CDR1 and CDR2: SGHTA and FQGNSA. J lost 4 bases, V lost 5 bases, and 5 bases had no gene match. The CDR3, as DNA: TGTGCCAGCAGCAGAACTAGCGGGGGGGTATACGAGCAGTACTTC. Translated, it gives CASSRTSGGVYEQYF.

The rearrangement joins TRBV10-3 to TRBJ2-7; no clear D. Per germline, CDR1 ENHRY and CDR2 SYGVKD. CDR3 size: 13 residues. V lost 3 bases, J lost 2 bases, and 8 bases lay in between. CDR3 in amino acids: CAISDGTTYEQYF. CDR3 coding DNA: TGTGCCATCAGTGATGGTACTACCTACGAGCAGTACTTC.

The chain is built from TRBV5-8 and TRBJ2-7; 7 bases align to TRBD1. Germline CDR1 reads SGHTS; CDR2 reads YDEGEE. The CDR3 runs 17 residues. V dropped 1 base and J dropped 0; count of bases not matched to a gene: 10. CDR3 protein: CASSLSPNRGSSYEQYF. CDR3 DNA: TGTGCCAGCAGCTTGTCTCCGAACAGGGGAAGCTCCTACGAGCAGTACTTC.

V usage is TRBV2 and J usage is TRBJ1-1; 11 nucleotides agree with TRBD1. This CDR3 is 14 amino acids long. The V segment lost 4 bases and the J segment 10 bases; nucleotides outside the gene matches: 8. Germline CDR1 is SNHLY and CDR2 is FYNNEI. The CDR3, as DNA: TGTGCCAGCAGTGTCCGGACAGGGGGCTCTTTAGCTTTCTTT. Protein product: CASSVRTGGSLAFF. The complete variable domain, with remaining parts taken from reference TRBV2 and TRBJ1-1, reads EPEVTQTPSHQVTQMGQEVILRCVPISNHLYFYWYRQILGQKVEFLVSFYNNEISEKSEIFDDQFSVERPDGSNFTLKIRSTKLEDSAMYFCASSVRTGGSLAFFGQGTRLTVV.

The rearrangement joins TRBV30 to TRBJ1-2; unclear D gene. Germline V lookup: CDR1 GTSNPN, CDR2 SVGIG (reference sequence). The CDR3 sequence is 10 residues long. V was cut by 7 bases and J by 6 bases, with 9 bases left in between. CDR3 protein: CAYLRDGYTF. Written as DNA, the CDR3 is TGTGCCTACCTTCGGGATGGCTACACCTTC.

The rearrangement links TRBV7-9 to TRBJ2-3; tentatively, D is TRBD1 (5 bases). V was cut by 5 bases and J by 7 bases, with 13 bases left in between. The germline V gene has CDR1 SEHNR and CDR2 FQNEAQ (reference sequence). The length of the CDR3 is 13 residues. The CDR3 loop reads CASSAKGANTQYF. CDR3 coding DNA: TGTGCCAGCAGCGCAAAAGGGGCGAATACGCAGTATTTT. Full variable domain (rest looked up from reference TRBV7-9 and TRBJ2-3): DTGVSQNPRHKITKRGQNVTFRCDPISEHNRLYWYRQTLGQGPEFLTYFQNEAQLEKSRLLSDRFSAERPKGSFSTLEIQRTEQGDSAMYLCASSAKGANTQYFGPGTRLTVL.

The gene calls are TRBV5-4 and TRBJ2-1; the match to TRBD2 covers 16 bases. The CDR3 runs 19 residues. The V gene's germline CDR1 is SGHNT and CDR2 YYREEE (reference sequence). After removal of 0 bases from V and 6 bases from J, the junction contained 9 bases not matched to a gene. The CDR3 sequence: CASSLAGLAGGLRLNEQFF. CDR3 nucleotides: TGTGCCAGCAGCTTGGCGGGACTAGCGGGGGGGCTGAGACTCAATGAGCAGTTCTTC.

In this sample, this clone turned up once. V and J are TRBV7-2 and TRBJ1-5; the D gene is possibly TRBD1 (5 bases). V dropped 1 base and J dropped 6 bases, with 13 bases sitting between them. Germline V gene sequence: CDR1 SGHTA, CDR2 FQGNSA. The CDR3 has 15 residues. The CDR3 DNA reads TGTGCCAGCAGCTTAGTGCACGGGGGTCGTCAGCCCCAGCATTTT. Its protein is CASSLVHGGRQPQHF. Supplemented by reference TRBV7-2 and TRBJ1-5, the full variable domain reads GAGVSQSPSNKVTEKGKDVELRCDPISGHTALYWYRQSLGQGLEFLIYFQGNSAPDKSGLPSDRFSAERTGGSVSTLTIQRTQQEDSAVYLCASSLVHGGRQPQHFGDGTRLSIL.

This chain joins TRBV5-6 and TRBJ2-1; 7 positions agree with TRBD1. There are 14 residues in the CDR3. Germline values: CDR1 SGHDT, CDR2 YYEEEE. With 4 bases clipped from V and 4 bases from J, the junction kept 5 bases outside the gene matches. The CDR3 region is CASSAATGYNEQFF. For the CDR3, the DNA is TGTGCCAGCAGCGCGGCGACAGGGTACAATGAGCAGTTCTTC.

The chain combines TRBV5-1 with TRBJ1-4; D is unclear. Germline-derived CDR1 and CDR2 are SGHRS and YFSETQ. The CDR3 runs 16 residues. V lost 1 base, J lost 2 bases, and 12 bases lay in between. For the CDR3, the DNA is TGCGCCAGCAGCTTGAATGAAGGGAGGACTAATGAAAAACTGTTTTTT. Translating gives CASSLNEGRTNEKLFF.

V and J are TRBV28 and TRBJ1-4; D remains ambiguous. Per the germline V gene, CDR1 is MDHEN and CDR2 is SYDVKM. The germline V and J ends were trimmed by 3 bases and 10 bases, with 15 bases remaining between them. The CDR3 consists of 14 residues. The CDR3 protein is CASSFQWADGKLFF. Written as DNA, the CDR3 is TGTGCCAGCAGTTTCCAATGGGCAGACGGAAAACTGTTTTTT.

The chain links TRBV4-1 to TRBJ2-5, with D unresolved. The V and J ends lost 0 bases and 5 bases respectively, with 13 bases between them. The CDR3 length is 15 residues. Germline CDR1 reads MGHRA; CDR2 reads YSYEKL. This chain's CDR3 is CASSQDRSLLETQYF. CDR3 bases: TGCGCCAGCAGCCAAGATCGCAGTCTTTTGGAGACCCAGTACTTC.

The chain joins TRBV19 to TRBJ1-1; D unresolved. The germline V gene encodes CDR1 LNHDA and CDR2 SQIVND (reference sequence). The V and J ends lost 3 bases and 5 bases respectively, with 13 bases between them. The CDR3 has 14 residues. The CDR3 DNA sequence: TGTGCCAGTAGTATTATTAACGTCAGGACTGAAGCTTTCTTT. Protein sequence: CASSIINVRTEAFF.